This TCR beta chain was sequenced for a study of identical twins. TCRdb analysed the 5' RACE reads with MiXCR anew, one entry per CDR3 protein. The table lists 400,000 to 550,000 distinct CDR3 sequences, 20% to 25% of them singletons. Trimming left V 8 bases short and J 3 bases short, with 14 bases between. The CDR3 has 13 residues. Germline assignment: CDR1 LNHDA and CDR2 SQIVND (reference sequence). This clonotype was recorded a few times. These data also featured in a second study, about T cells expressing NK-cell markers.

The rearrangement links TRBV19 to TRBJ2-7, with D unresolved. The material sequenced was CD4+ T cells sorted from blood. The clonotype comes from a woman aged 18 to 35 in good health. The CDR3 is CASASSRLYEQYF. The CDR3 bases are TGTGCCAGTGCTTCGAGTCGTCTCTACGAGCAGTACTTC.